This TCR beta chain is drawn from a study of T cell repertoires in cytomegalovirus infection. About the study: CMV epitopes in the study were HLA-C-restricted (recently identified) and HLA-B-restricted (well studied). From public TCR beta signatures came an indication of both CMV infection and matching HLA type. Study-wide results and limits: There were carriers of CMV plus the relevant HLA, and cumulative public TCR beta family frequency identified them. HLA-C-restricted TCR beta clonotypes specific for CMV led the ex vivo response.

Each CDR3 protein gets one entry after TCRdb re-called the reads with MiXCR. This sample has fewer than 1,000,000 distinct CDR3 sequences, with around 32% found just once. Details on this clonotype: Its target is unknown.

This CDR3 is 15 amino acids long. Germline loops: CDR1 ENHRY, CDR2 SYGVKD. V shed 3 bases, J shed 4 bases, and the junction held 6 bases outside the gene matches. The chain carries TRBV10-3 and TRBJ2-7; 10 bases line up with TRBD1. The receptor was isolated from a human donor in good health (CMV status not recorded). Some clones in this sample may be carry-over from other donors' samples. The source was cultured CD8+ T cells from PBMCs, collected from culture after CMV antigen stimulation. The CDR3 loop reads CAISDFGTGAYEQYV. The CDR3 coding sequence is TGTGCCATCAGTGATTTTGGGACAGGGGCTTACGAGCAGTACGTC.